Below, one T cell receptor (beta chain) is given with its context. Its antigen is not known. The record originates from a study of CD8+CD57+ T cells in acquired aplastic anemia. Turning to the study itself: Sorted CD4+ and CD8+ cells gave an average of about 3 ug of DNA. General study points: Patients and controls had CD8+ Simpson's diversity values that were not significantly distinct. Twenty-nine sequences, all CD8+ CDR3, were shared between patients and controls.

Using genomic DNA as the template, TCR beta VDJ and CDR3 profiling was carried out. TCRdb used MiXCR to reprocess the reads, holding one entry per CDR3 protein. The table has about 130,000 distinct CDR3 sequences, more than 40% seen once. Germline V CDR1 and CDR2: MGHDK, SYGVNS. The CDR3 totals 17 residues. The trim removed 4 bases at V and 10 bases at J, leaving 17 bases unmatched. The chain combines TRBV25-1 with TRBJ2-1; 9 bases agree with TRBD2. The sequencing input was sorted CD4+, CD8+, or CD8+CD57+ T cells (not recorded which) from PBMCs. This clonotype was obtained from a human donor in good health, serving as a control. This CDR3 reads CASSAKPLAGSSNEQFF. The CDR3 nucleotides are TGTGCCAGCAGTGCTAAACCTCTAGCGGGGTCAAGCAACGAGCAGTTCTTC. Looking up the rest from reference TRBV25-1 and TRBJ2-1 gives the full variable domain: EADIYQTPRYLVIGTGKKITLECSQTMGHDKMYWYQQDPGMELHLIHYSYGVNSTEKGDLSSESTVSRIRTEHFPLTLESARPSHTSQYLCASSAKPLAGSSNEQFFGPGTRLTVL.